This T cell receptor beta chain was found in a study of T cell repertoires in cytomegalovirus infection. Turning to the study itself: Public signatures in TCR beta pointed to CMV infection and matching HLA type. Study conclusions and caveats: The cumulative frequency of public TCR beta families distinguished individuals who carried CMV together with the relevant HLA. The ex vivo response was dominated by HLA-C-restricted CMV-specific TCR beta clonotypes.

A single record per CDR3 protein comes from TCRdb applying MiXCR to the reads. The sample carries roughly 150,000 distinct CDR3 sequences, 20% to 30% recorded once. Of note for this clonotype: Its antigen is not known.

Trimming took 1 base from V and 3 from J, leaving 5 bases between them. CDR1 is SGHNT and CDR2 is YYREEE in the germline V gene (reference sequence). The CDR3 covers 13 residues. The sequenced sample consisted of PBMCs. This chain joins TRBV5-4 and TRBJ2-1; no firm D call. The source is a human donor in good health (CMV status not recorded). Some clones in this sample may be carry-over from other donors' samples. The CDR3 spells CASSLPNYNEQFF. The CDR3 bases are TGTGCCAGCAGCTTGCCCAACTACAATGAGCAGTTCTTC.